One sample yielded the 14 T cell receptor beta chains listed below, sequenced in a study of T cells in localized non-small cell lung cancer. Some clones are missing from TCRdb's copy, which holds only in-frame ones; the method was immunoSEQ multiplex PCR. The sample contains about 92,000 clones, under 95% of which appear only once. The sample in question was PBMCs, obtained before any cancer treatment. The receptors here all came from a woman between 35 and 75 years old with stage II squamous cell lung carcinoma.

This chain connects TRBV5-1 to TRBJ2-7; D unclear. Germline V lookup: CDR1 SGHRS, CDR2 YFSETQ. V lost 0 bases and J lost 6, with 7 bases in between. This CDR3 comprises 12 residues. CDR3 in amino acids: CASSLEGIEQYF. CDR3 in DNA: TGCGCCAGCAGCTTGGAAGGGATCGAGCAGTACTTC.

The rearrangement uses TRBV7-9 and TRBJ2-1, with a tentative D call TRBD2 (6 bases). Between the trimmed V and J ends, which lost 5 bases and 9 bases, there was a span of 17 bases. The CDR3 extends over 14 amino acids. Germline V gene lookup returns CDR1 SEHNR and CDR2 FQNEAQ (reference sequence). This CDR3 is CASSDGTRGGEQFF. The CDR3 DNA reads TGTGCCAGCAGCGACGGGACTCGGGGTGGTGAGCAGTTCTTC.

The chain joins TRBV6-5 to TRBJ2-7; weak D call: TRBD1 (5 bases). Germline CDR1 is MNHEY and CDR2 is SVGAGI. The CDR3 sequence is 15 residues long. Trimming left V 5 bases short and J 1 base short, with 15 bases between. Here the CDR3 DNA reads TGTGCCAGCAGTGTTTATCGACAGTTTTCCTACGAGCAGTACTTC. It translates to CASSVYRQFSYEQYF.

The V call is TRBV11-2, the J call TRBJ1-4; a weak D match, TRBD1 (6 bases). The CDR3 has 15 residues. The V and J ends lost 5 bases and 0 bases respectively, with 10 bases between them. Germline V gene lookup returns CDR1 SGHAT and CDR2 FQNNGV. The CDR3 DNA reads TGTGCCAGCAGCGTACAGGGATCAACTAATGAAAAACTGTTTTTT. Protein product: CASSVQGSTNEKLFF.

The J gene is TRBJ2-7, the V gene TRBV11-2; possible D gene TRBD1, 6 bases. This CDR3 region has 13 residues. CDR1 SGHAT and CDR2 FQNNGV come from the germline V gene. The V end was cut by 2 bases, the J end by 4 bases, with 9 bases between. CDR3 loop: CASSLTGLYEQYF. The CDR3 DNA is TGTGCCAGCAGCTTAACAGGGTTGTACGAGCAGTACTTC.

The gene calls are TRBV27 and TRBJ2-2; D not resolved. Germline loops: CDR1 MNHEY, CDR2 SMNVEV (reference sequence). V was trimmed by 2 bases and J by 3 bases, leaving 7 bases between them. The CDR3 is 14 residues long. The CDR3 nucleotides are TGTGCCAGCAGTTTAATCGCCTACACCGGGGAGCTGTTTTTT. Its protein product is CASSLIAYTGELFF.

This clone was counted only a few times. The V call is TRBV5-1, the J call TRBJ2-3; no clear D. The CDR3 spans 12 residues. Germline V CDR1 and CDR2: SGHRS, YFSETQ. V lost 3 bases and J lost 2, with 4 bases in between. The CDR3 nucleotides read TGCGCCAGCAGCTACGACACAGATACGCAGTATTTT. Translated, it gives CASSYDTDTQYF.

The J gene is TRBJ2-1, the V gene TRBV11-2; no clear D gene. Germline V gene data show CDR1 as SGHAT and CDR2 as FQNNGV. Between the trimmed V and J ends, which lost 0 bases and 4 bases, there was a span of 7 bases. The CDR3 is 14 residues long. DNA of the CDR3: TGTGCCAGCAGCTTAGAACTAATTTACAATGAGCAGTTCTTC. Translation: CASSLELIYNEQFF.

The chain combines TRBV6-1 with TRBJ1-4; possible D gene TRBD1, 5 bases. The V gene lost 4 bases and the J gene lost 10 bases, with 16 bases spanning the gap. The germline gives CDR1 MNHNS, CDR2 SASEGT. The CDR3 loop spans 14 amino acids. The CDR3 DNA is TGTGCCAGCAGTGGGTTGGCAGGGCCCGGAAAACTGTTTTTT. Residues: CASSGLAGPGKLFF.

The rearrangement joins TRBV2 to TRBJ2-2, with TRBD2 matching 11 bases. J gave up 7 bases and V 7 bases, and 5 bases lay outside the gene matches. Per the germline V gene, CDR1 is SNHLY and CDR2 is FYNNEI. The CDR3 contains 14 residues. CDR3 residues: CASKGTSGNGELFF. CDR3 nucleotide sequence: TGTGCCAGCAAAGGGACTAGCGGCAACGGGGAGCTGTTTTTT.

CDR3 amino acids: CASSQVLNKGGEQYF. Here the CDR3 DNA reads TGTGCCAGCAGCCAAGTTCTCAACAAAGGGGGCGAGCAGTACTTC. The rearrangement links TRBV14 to TRBJ2-7; D possibly corresponds to TRBD1 (6 bases). The CDR3 has 15 amino acids. V dropped 1 base and J dropped 6 bases, with 16 bases sitting between them. The germline gives CDR1 SGHDN, CDR2 FVKESK.

The gene calls are TRBV13 and TRBJ2-1; TRBD2 aligns across 10 bases. The germline V gene encodes CDR1 PRHDT and CDR2 FYEKMQ (reference sequence). V was pared by 2 bases and J by 3 bases, with 16 bases of the junction left unmatched. CDR3 size: 20 residues. The CDR3 reads CASSLRGTGTSVLFYNEQFF. In nucleotides, the CDR3 is TGTGCCAGCAGCTTAAGAGGAACCGGGACTAGCGTACTATTCTACAATGAGCAGTTCTTC.

This clone was recorded only once. This rearrangement joins TRBV5-6 to TRBJ2-7; 8 bases agree with TRBD1. The CDR3 covers 13 residues. CDR1 is SGHDT, CDR2 YYEEEE, per germline. The ends lost 5 bases at V and 5 bases at J; junction bases unmatched: 6. The CDR3 bases are TGTGCCAGCAGGCAGACAGGGGTCCACGAGCAGTACTTC. Translated, it gives CASRQTGVHEQYF.

The J gene is TRBJ2-7, the V gene TRBV2; 8 bases line up with TRBD2. The CDR3 totals 14 residues. Germline CDR1 reads SNHLY; CDR2 reads FYNNEI. With 4 bases clipped from V and 2 bases from J, the junction kept 4 bases outside the gene matches. The CDR3 region is CASSVTGGPYEQYF. The DNA of the CDR3 is TGTGCCAGCAGTGTCACGGGAGGGCCCTACGAGCAGTACTTC.